This T cell receptor beta chain was retrieved from a study of CD8+ T cells in alopecia areata. Reverse transcribed after extraction, RNA yielded cDNA as the sequencing template. Method: immunoSEQ multiplex PCR; TCRdb's copy keeps in-frame clones and lacks some. The sample presents about 300,000 clones, none singletons. Comments on this clone: One base away lies a much larger clone, so this may be a sequencing read error. Gene names are the mouse ones. The CDR3 goes on 4 residues after the read ends, and that part is filled in from the germline J gene.

Using CD4, CD8alpha, NKG2D, NKG2ACE and other markers, pooled cutaneous lymph node cells were sorted. The V and J ends lost 4 bases and 0 bases, in that order; junction bases with no gene match: 2. The CDR3 loop spans 15 amino acids. CDR1 is FNHDT and CDR2 is SITEND in the germline V gene (reference sequence). V is TRBV19 and J is TRBJ2-2, with 8 bases aligning to TRBD1. The specimen was CD4+ T cells sorted from a lymph node. The receptor was isolated from a C3H/HeJ mouse with alopecia areata. MHC haplotype of the mouse line: H2-k. The CDR3 spells CASSVQGANTGQLYF. The CDR3 bases that were read are TGTGCCAGCAGTGTACAGGGGGCAAACACCGGG. The full variable domain, rest sourced from reference TRBV19 and TRBJ2-2, is GGIITQTPKFLIGQEGQKLTLKCQQNFNHDTMYWYRQDSGKGLRLIYYSITENDLQKGDLSEGYDASREKKSSFSLTVTSAQKNEMAVFLCASSVQGANTGQLYFGEGSKLTVL.